The rows below give T cell receptor beta chains drawn from one sample of a study of blood T cells in healthy people across ages. TCRdb called the 5' RACE reads again in MiXCR, with one record for every CDR3 protein. The sample contains hundreds of thousands of distinct CDR3 sequences, roughly 50% of which appear only once. The sequenced material came from blood. The receptors originated from a man aged 30-40 years in good health. CDR3s include the opening cysteine and the closing phenylalanine or tryptophan. The D gene is left open where the match is weak. Rows may omit the clone size; those that give it use once, few, many or a size class.

D	V	J	size	DNA	CDR3
.	TRBV12-3/TRBV12-4	TRBJ1-1	few	TGTGCCAGCAGTTTACCGCGTACCACTGAAGCTTTCTTT	CASSLPRTTEAFF
.	TRBV20-1	TRBJ2-1	.	TGCAGTGCTAGTAGCCAGGGGGGCCTCAGGGAGCAGTTCTTC	CSASSQGGLREQFF
.	TRBV29-1	TRBJ2-3	few	TGCAGCGTTGAAGGGGGGCAGCACACAGATACGCAGTATTTT	CSVEGGQHTDTQYF
TRBD2	TRBV20-1	TRBJ2-5	.	TGCAGTGCTAGAGTGCTAGCGGGAGGGGAAGTTTCGAGTGGGGAGACCCAGTACTTC	CSARVLAGGEVSSGETQYF
.	TRBV7-9	TRBJ2-4	.	TGTGCCAGCAGCTCATTCCAGGGGCAAGAAAACATTCAGTACTTC	CASSSFQGQENIQYF
.	TRBV29-1	TRBJ2-7	.	TGCAGCGTCGGACGGACGAGCTCCTACGAGCAGTACTTC	CSVGRTSSYEQYF
.	TRBV12-3/TRBV12-4	TRBJ2-3	.	TGTGCCAGCAGTTTTGGTGGTAGTCCCGCAGATACGCAGTATTTT	CASSFGGSPADTQYF
.	TRBV12-3/TRBV12-4	TRBJ1-2	once	TGTGCCAGCTCGGACGGCGAAGTGGGGATTAGCTACACCTTC	CASSDGEVGISYTF
.	TRBV4-1	TRBJ2-5	.	TGCGCCAGCAGCCACCTAGGGGTAGGGGCCCAGTACTTC	CASSHLGVGAQYF
.	TRBV29-1	TRBJ2-5	.	TGCAGCGTTGGGGGGTTTGCCGTCTCCACGCCGACGGAGCAGTACTTC	CSVGGFAVSTPTEQYF
.	TRBV15	TRBJ2-3	few	TGTGCCACCAGCAGAGTCTCAGATACGCAGTATTTT	CATSRVSDTQYF
.	TRBV11-1	TRBJ2-5	.	TGTGCCAGCAGCACTTCACAAGGGCAGGGTAGAGCACAAGAGACCCAGTACTTC	CASSTSQGQGRAQETQYF
.	TRBV6-1	TRBJ2-4	once	TGTGCCAGCAGTGAAATGGAGGGTTTAAACATTCAGTACTTC	CASSEMEGLNIQYF
TRBD1	TRBV29-1	TRBJ2-2	few	TGCAGCGTTTCCGGGACAGGCGTCACCGGGGAGCTGTTTTTT	CSVSGTGVTGELFF
TRBD2	TRBV20-1	TRBJ2-1	.	TGCAGTGCTGCCCCAGCGGGGGGTTACAATGAGCAGTTCTTC	CSAAPAGGYNEQFF
TRBD2	TRBV7-9	TRBJ2-7	.	TGTGCCAGCAGCCCGTCCCTAGCGGGAGACTCCTCCTACGAGCAGTACTTC	CASSPSLAGDSSYEQYF
TRBD2	TRBV9	TRBJ2-3	.	TGTGCCAGCAGCATGACTAGCGGGGGTGTTAGCACAGATACGCAGTATTTT	CASSMTSGGVSTDTQYF
.	TRBV11-2	TRBJ1-6	.	TGTGCCAGCAGCCCCAGGGTTTCTTCACCCCTCCACTTT	CASSPRVSSPLHF
.	TRBV7-2	TRBJ2-7	.	TGTGCCAGCAGCTCTCAACCGGGGGAGCAGTACTTC	CASSSQPGEQYF
TRBD2	TRBV4-2	TRBJ2-3	.	TGTGCCAGCAGCCCTGGGGAGGGGATCGGGGCAGATACGCAGTATTTT	CASSPGEGIGADTQYF
.	TRBV20-1	TRBJ2-5	.	TGCAGTGCAAAGTGGGGAGAGACCCAGTACTTC	CSAKWGETQYF
.	TRBV7-2	TRBJ2-1	few	TGTGCCAGCAGTACCTCGGGGCGCAATGAGCAGTTCTTC	CASSTSGRNEQFF
.	TRBV20-1	TRBJ1-2	.	TGCAGTGCTAGCCCCAGCGGGGGCTACACCTTC	CSASPSGGYTF
.	TRBV29-1	TRBJ2-2	.	TGCAGCGTTCGACAGAACACCGGGGAGCTGTTTTTT	CSVRQNTGELFF
.	TRBV7-2	TRBJ2-7	.	TGTGCCAGCAGCTTAGAGGGGACGGGGATCTACGAGCAGTACTTC	CASSLEGTGIYEQYF
TRBD1	TRBV6-1	TRBJ1-2	.	TGTGCCAGCAGTGAAGTCCTAGGACAGGGAAACTATGGCTACACCTTC	CASSEVLGQGNYGYTF
TRBD2	TRBV7-3	TRBJ2-1	.	TGTGCCAGCAGCTTAGCTAGCGGGTACTACAATGAGCAGTTCTTC	CASSLASGYYNEQFF
.	TRBV7-2	TRBJ2-7	.	TGTGCCAGCAGCTTAGGTCAAGCGAGCTCCTACGAGCAGTACTTC	CASSLGQASSYEQYF
TRBD1	TRBV4-2	TRBJ1-1	.	TGTGCCAGCAGCCAAGAGGGACGCAGGGGGCTGAACACTGAAGCTTTCTTT	CASSQEGRRGLNTEAFF
TRBD2	TRBV3-1	TRBJ2-1	.	TGTGCCAGCAGCCAACGGACTAGCGGGGGGGTGAGGGCTATGGATGAGCAGTTCTTC	CASSQRTSGGVRAMDEQFF
TRBD2	TRBV5-1	TRBJ2-1	few	TGCGCCAGCAGCCCGACTAGCGGGAGGGCTCATGAGCAGTTCTTC	CASSPTSGRAHEQFF
TRBD2	TRBV30	TRBJ2-7	.	TGTGCCTGGAGGGGGGGGAGCTCCTACGAGCAGTACTTC	CAWRGGSSYEQYF
TRBD1	TRBV20-1	TRBJ1-1	.	TGCAGTGCTAATCTCGCCGGGACAGGGGTCCCTGAAGCTTTCTTT	CSANLAGTGVPEAFF
TRBD2	TRBV7-2	TRBJ2-4	.	TGTGCCAGCAGCTTCCAGCGGGGGGGTCACATTCAGTACTTC	CASSFQRGGHIQYF
.	TRBV12-3/TRBV12-4	TRBJ2-1	.	TGTGCCAGCAGTTTTGCCCTGGGACAACAAAACCCTAACAATGAGCAGTTCTTC	CASSFALGQQNPNNEQFF
.	TRBV5-5	TRBJ2-6	.	TGTGCCAGCACCCCACACGACTCTGGGGCCAACGTCCTGACTTTC	CASTPHDSGANVLTF
TRBD2	TRBV3-1	TRBJ2-1	.	TGTGCCAGCAGCCAGGGAGCAGTCCTAGCGGGGGGGAAACAGTTCTTC	CASSQGAVLAGGKQFF
.	TRBV11-2	TRBJ1-4	.	TGTGCCAGCAGCTTAGATCTGAGGTCCCAGAATGAAAAACTGTTTTTT	CASSLDLRSQNEKLFF
.	TRBV20-1	TRBJ1-1	.	TGCAGTGCTAGGGCGGGGGGGGGAAACACTGAAGCTTTCTTT	CSARAGGGNTEAFF
.	TRBV20-1	TRBJ2-7	once	TGCAGTGCTAGAGAACTAGCCTTAGGGGTCTCCCAGTACTTC	CSARELALGVSQYF
.	TRBV5-1	TRBJ2-3	once	TGCGCCAGTGTTGGTGACGGACACACAGATACGCAGTATTTT	CASVGDGHTDTQYF
TRBD1	TRBV20-1	TRBJ1-1	.	TGCAGTGCATCACAGGGGATCAACACTGAAGCTTTCTTT	CSASQGINTEAFF